This passage covers 12 T cell receptor beta chains from one sample sequenced in a study of OX40 agonist ivuxolimab in advanced cancers. Assay: immunoSEQ multiplex PCR; the TCRdb copy retains only in-frame clones and omits some. The sample records tens of thousands of clones, approximately 79% being singletons. Specimen: CD4+ or CD8+ T cells sorted from blood, collected in a trial of the OX40 agonist ivuxolimab. These receptors were obtained from an adult with an advanced solid tumor such as melanoma, head and neck, liver or kidney cancer.

This clone was seen repeatedly, ten times or more. The rearrangement links TRBV6-5 to TRBJ2-7; 7 bases agree with TRBD2. The CDR3 is 14 residues long. The germline V gene has CDR1 MNHEY and CDR2 SVGAGI. V trimming: 5 bases; J trimming: 2 bases; junction bases outside the gene matches: 6. CDR3 sequence: CASSAGGTAYEQYF. The CDR3 nucleotides read TGTGCCAGCAGTGCCGGGGGGACGGCCTACGAGCAGTACTTC.

The V call is TRBV5-1, the J call TRBJ2-3, with 10 bases identical to TRBD2. Germline V CDR1 and CDR2: SGHRS, YFSETQ. V was pared by 1 base and J by 2 bases, with 7 bases of the junction left unmatched. CDR3 length: 17 amino acids. The DNA of the CDR3 is TGCGCCAGCAGCTTGAAGGCTAGCGGGAGTAACACAGATACGCAGTATTTT. Translating gives CASSLKASGSNTDTQYF.

The gene calls are TRBV27 and TRBJ2-7; D remains ambiguous. The CDR3 loop spans 15 amino acids. CDR1 MNHEY and CDR2 SMNVEV come from the germline V gene (reference sequence). V was trimmed by 4 bases and J by 2 bases, leaving 15 bases between them. For the CDR3, the DNA is TGTGCCAGCAGTTCCCGACCCATCGGAGCCTACGAGCAGTACTTC. Its translation: CASSSRPIGAYEQYF.

The chain carries TRBV7-2 and TRBJ1-4, with unresolved D. V lost 5 bases to trimming and J lost 7 bases, with 11 bases between them. The V gene's germline CDR1 is SGHTA and CDR2 FQGNSA. The CDR3 is 13 amino acids. CDR3 sequence (DNA): TGTGCCAGCAGCCCAGCGAAGAGTGAAAAACTGTTTTTT. Translation: CASSPAKSEKLFF.

The J gene is TRBJ2-3, the V gene TRBV19, with D possibly TRBD1 on 5 matching bases. V was clipped by 3 bases and J by 8 bases, with 21 bases between them. Germline V gene data show CDR1 as LNHDA and CDR2 as SQIVND (reference sequence). The CDR3 sequence is 16 residues long. This chain's CDR3 is CASSMTRQGNAVTQYF. The DNA for the CDR3 is TGTGCCAGTAGTATGACCAGGCAGGGAAATGCCGTTACGCAGTATTTT.

The chain carries TRBV5-6 and TRBJ2-5; D is unresolved. Trimming removed 2 bases from V and 1 base from J, with 6 bases in between. This CDR3 comprises 13 residues. CDR1 and CDR2 (germline): SGHDT, YYEEEE. Written as DNA, the CDR3 is TGTGCCAGCAGCTTCCGGGCCCAAGAGACCCAGTACTTC. Residues: CASSFRAQETQYF.

This chain connects TRBV2 to TRBJ1-4; D perhaps matches TRBD1 (6 bases). The germline CDR1 and CDR2 sequences are SNHLY and FYNNEI. V dropped 6 bases and J dropped 12 bases, with 17 bases sitting between them. The CDR3 extends over 13 amino acids. The CDR3 region is CASRRERQAELFF. The CDR3 DNA reads TGTGCCAGCAGGAGAGAGAGACAGGCCGAACTGTTTTTT.

The rearrangement joins TRBV28 to TRBJ1-6; 7 nucleotides agree with TRBD1. V was pared by 4 bases and J by 4 bases, with 4 bases of the junction left unmatched. This CDR3 has 15 residues. From germline, CDR1 is MDHEN and CDR2 SYDVKM. The chain's CDR3 is CASSSATGYNSPLHF. The CDR3 bases are TGTGCCAGCAGTTCCGCGACAGGGTATAATTCACCCCTCCACTTT.

The chain is built from TRBV4-3 and TRBJ2-1; 12 nucleotides agree with TRBD2. V lost 4 bases and J lost 3; bases outside the gene matches: 4. CDR1 LGHNA and CDR2 YSLEER come from the germline V gene. The CDR3 has 16 amino acids. The CDR3 DNA sequence: TGCGCCAGCAGCCCCCTGACTAGCGGGAGCTACAATGAGCAGTTCTTC. As protein: CASSPLTSGSYNEQFF.

The chain combines TRBV21-1 with TRBJ1-1; TRBD1, as called in the table, went unchecked against the DNA. TRBV21-1 is listed as a pseudogene. This CDR3 is built from 15 residues. The CDR3 spells CASSKIHRVGTEAFF. The CDR3 DNA reads TGTGCCAGCAGCAAAATACACAGAGTCGGAACTGAAGCTTTCTTT.

The chain joins TRBV29-1 to TRBJ1-2; the D gene is possibly TRBD1 (5 bases). Germline assignment: CDR1 SQVTM and CDR2 ANQGSEA. The CDR3 runs 12 residues. The V end was cut by 4 bases, the J end by 2 bases, with 8 bases between. The CDR3 DNA is TGCAGCGTTGGGCAGGGAAACTATGGCTACACCTTC. Its translation is CSVGQGNYGYTF.

The CDR3 bases are TGTGCCTCTTCCGGACAGCGCAATGAAAAACTGTTTTTT. It translates to CASSGQRNEKLFF. The chain joins TRBV5-6 to TRBJ1-4; weak D call: TRBD1 (6 bases). V dropped 10 bases and J dropped 5 bases, with 15 bases sitting between them. In germline, CDR1 is SGHDT, CDR2 YYEEEE. The CDR3 loop spans 13 amino acids.